This T cell receptor (beta chain) comes out of a study of T cells in Graves' hyperthyroidism and ophthalmopathy. The CDR3 contains 12 residues. Germline V gene data show CDR1 as SGHTA and CDR2 as FQGNSA. About this clonotype itself: One junction end disagrees with the germline gene, perhaps due to a read error.

RNA transcripts yielded amplified TCR beta CDR3 regions. First-round RT-PCR targeting the TCR CDR3 was performed with the HTBI primer set. TCRdb recomputed calls from the multiplex PCR reads with MiXCR, one row per CDR3 protein. The top ten clones hold approximately 13% of a sample with fewer than 600,000 distinct CDR3 sequences, approximately 14% of them seen once. PBMCs were sourced from approximately 10 ml fresh peripheral blood. The chain couples TRBV7-2 to TRBJ2-1; maybe TRBD2 (5 bases). This TCR was recovered from a woman aged 40 to 50 with Graves' hyperthyroidism. Sequencing used blood. The CDR3 DNA reads as TGTGCCGGCAGCCCCACTAGGAATGAGCAGTTCTTC. This codes for CAGSPTRNEQFF.